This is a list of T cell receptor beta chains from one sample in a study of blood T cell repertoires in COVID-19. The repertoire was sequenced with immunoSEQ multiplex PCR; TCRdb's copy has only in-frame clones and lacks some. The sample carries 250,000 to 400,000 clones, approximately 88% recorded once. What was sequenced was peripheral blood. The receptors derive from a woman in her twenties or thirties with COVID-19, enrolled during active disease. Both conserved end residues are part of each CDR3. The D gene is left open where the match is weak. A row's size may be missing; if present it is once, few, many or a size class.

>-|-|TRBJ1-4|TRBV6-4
CASSDSHGKLFF
TGTGCCAGCAGTGACTCGCACGGAAAACTGTTTTTT
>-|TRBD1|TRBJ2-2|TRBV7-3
CASSFGGQGRTGELFF
TGTGCCAGCAGCTTTGGTGGACAGGGGAGAACCGGGGAGCTGTTTTTT
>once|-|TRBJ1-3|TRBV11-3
CASSLISNPRGTIYF
TGTGCCAGCAGCTTAATCTCCAATCCCCGGGGCACCATATATTTT
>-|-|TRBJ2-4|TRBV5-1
CASSLGGPKNIQYF
TGCGCCAGCAGCTTGGGGGGCCCCAAAAACATTCAGTACTTC
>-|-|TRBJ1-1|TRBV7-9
CASSPGQTNTEAFF
TGTGCCAGCAGCCCCGGACAGACGAACACTGAAGCTTTCTTT
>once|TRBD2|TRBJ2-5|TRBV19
CASSPGGTETQYF
TGTGCCAGTAGCCCGGGGGGAACGGAGACCCAGTACTTC
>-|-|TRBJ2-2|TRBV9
CASSQNTGELFF
TGTGCCAGCAGCCAAAACACCGGGGAGCTGTTTTTT
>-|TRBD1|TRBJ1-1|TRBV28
CASSPDRVAPLNTEAFF
TGTGCCAGCAGTCCCGACAGGGTTGCCCCTCTGAACACTGAAGCTTTCTTT
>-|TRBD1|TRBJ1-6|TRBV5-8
CASSSMDRGYNSPLHF
TGTGCCAGCAGCTCCATGGACAGGGGATATAATTCACCCCTCCACTTT
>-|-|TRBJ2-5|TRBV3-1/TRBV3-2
CASSGQGETQYF
TGTGCCAGCAGCGGGCAGGGGGAGACCCAGTACTTC
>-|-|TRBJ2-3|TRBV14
CASSHGGVWDTQYF
TGTGCCAGCAGCCATGGAGGGGTGTGGGATACGCAGTATTTT
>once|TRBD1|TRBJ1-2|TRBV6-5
CASSYLPTGRYGYTF
TGTGCCAGCAGTTACCTCCCGACAGGGAGGTATGGCTACACCTTC
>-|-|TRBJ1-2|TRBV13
CASSLKWSIGYTF
TGTGCCAGCAGCTTAAAGTGGTCTATTGGCTACACCTTC
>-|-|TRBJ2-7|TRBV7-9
CASSKTGIYSYEQYF
TGTGCCAGCAGCAAAACAGGGATTTACTCCTACGAGCAGTACTTC
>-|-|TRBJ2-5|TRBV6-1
CASSELQGAGTQYF
TGTGCCAGCAGTGAATTACAGGGCGCGGGGACCCAGTACTTC
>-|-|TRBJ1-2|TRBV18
CASSPQTGRDGYTF
TGTGCCAGCTCACCACAAACAGGTCGAGATGGCTACACCTTC
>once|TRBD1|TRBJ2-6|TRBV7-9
CASSFWDRGSGANVLTF
TGTGCCAGCAGCTTCTGGGACAGGGGGTCTGGGGCCAACGTCCTGACTTTC
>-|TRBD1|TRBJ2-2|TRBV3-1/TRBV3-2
CASSQGPPGTGGFTGELFF
TGTGCCAGCAGCCAAGGCCCACCAGGGACAGGGGGTTTCACCGGGGAGCTGTTTTTT
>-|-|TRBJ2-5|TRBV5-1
CASSPGTGTDQETQYF
TGCGCCAGCAGCCCCGGGACTGGGACAGACCAAGAGACCCAGTACTTC
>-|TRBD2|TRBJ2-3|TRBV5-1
CASSLRPRLAGGRGDTQYF
TGCGCCAGCAGCTTGCGCCCGAGACTAGCGGGGGGGCGTGGAGATACGCAGTATTTT
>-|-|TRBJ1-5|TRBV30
CAWSLSVDQPQHF
TGTGCCTGGAGCCTATCGGTGGATCAGCCCCAGCATTTT
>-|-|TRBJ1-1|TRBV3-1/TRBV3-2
CASSQRPLYQGSAEAFF
TGTGCCAGCAGCCAACGTCCCTTATATCAGGGGTCCGCTGAAGCTTTCTTT
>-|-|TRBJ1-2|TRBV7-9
CASSLARNMGDYGYTF
TGTGCCAGCAGCTTAGCCCGCAACATGGGAGACTATGGCTACACCTTC
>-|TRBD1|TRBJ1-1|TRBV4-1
CASSRGGTGANTEAFF
TGCGCCAGCAGCCGGGGCGGGACAGGGGCGAACACTGAAGCTTTCTTT
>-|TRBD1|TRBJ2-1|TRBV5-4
CASSQAGGTGGHEQFF
TGTGCCAGCAGCCAGGCGGGAGGGACAGGGGGCCATGAGCAGTTCTTC
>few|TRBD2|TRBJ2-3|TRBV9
CASRASGEGDTQYF
TGTGCCAGCCGAGCTAGCGGGGAGGGAGATACGCAGTATTTT
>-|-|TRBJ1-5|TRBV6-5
CASSYAGGNQPQHF
TGTGCCAGCAGTTACGCCGGGGGGAATCAGCCCCAGCATTTT
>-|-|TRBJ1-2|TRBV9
CASSVDLTGNYGYTF
TGTGCCAGCAGCGTAGATCTAACAGGGAACTATGGCTACACCTTC
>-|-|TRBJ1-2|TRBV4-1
CASSQDKTGLPYGYTF
TGCGCCAGCAGCCAAGATAAAACAGGGCTTCCCTATGGCTACACCTTC
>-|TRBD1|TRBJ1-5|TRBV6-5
CASRTGGRGQPQHF
TGTGCCAGCAGGACAGGGGGGAGAGGACAGCCCCAGCATTTT
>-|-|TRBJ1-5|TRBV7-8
CASSPQAGSGQPQHF
TGTGCCAGCAGCCCTCAGGCAGGGAGCGGGCAGCCCCAGCATTTT
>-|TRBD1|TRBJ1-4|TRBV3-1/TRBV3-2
CASSQGQGREKLFF
TGTGCCAGCAGCCAAGGACAGGGGCGTGAAAAACTGTTTTTT
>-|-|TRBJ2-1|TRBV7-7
CASSLAPGPGGEQFF
TGTGCCAGCAGCTTAGCCCCGGGACCCGGAGGGGAGCAGTTCTTC
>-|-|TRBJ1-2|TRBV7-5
CARSYPLDRGGRCYTF
TGTGCCAGAAGCTACCCCTTGGACAGGGGAGGTCGTTGCTACACCTTC
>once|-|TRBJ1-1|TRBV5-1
CASSFSGVASNTEAFF
TGCGCCAGCAGCTTTTCGGGGGTAGCATCGAACACTGAAGCTTTCTTT
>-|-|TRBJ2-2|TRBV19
CASSIQPAANTGELFF
TGTGCCAGTAGTATCCAGCCAGCGGCGAACACCGGGGAGCTGTTTTTT
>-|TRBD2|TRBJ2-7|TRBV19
CASSINAGGYEQYF
TGTGCCAGTAGTATTAATGCGGGGGGATACGAGCAGTACTTC
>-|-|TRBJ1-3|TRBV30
CASTALSSGNTIYF
TGTGCCTCGACAGCACTCAGCTCTGGAAACACCATATATTTT
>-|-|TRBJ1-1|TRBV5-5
CASSFEGVTEAFF
TGTGCCAGCAGCTTCGAGGGAGTCACTGAAGCTTTCTTT
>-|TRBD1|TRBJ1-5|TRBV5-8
CASSPYGQGLGQPQHF
TGTGCCAGCAGCCCTTACGGACAGGGGCTTGGACAGCCCCAGCATTTT
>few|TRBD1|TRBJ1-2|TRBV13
CASSLGQNYGYTF
TGTGCCAGCAGCTTGGGACAGAACTATGGCTACACCTTC
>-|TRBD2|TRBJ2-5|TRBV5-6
CASSFGSGGAAETQYF
TGTGCCAGCAGCTTTGGTAGCGGGGGGGCCGCAGAGACCCAGTACTTC
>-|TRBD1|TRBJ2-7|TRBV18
CASSPGQDYEQYF
TGTGCCAGCTCACCGGGACAGGACTACGAGCAGTACTTC
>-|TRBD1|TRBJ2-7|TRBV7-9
CASSYQAGDRGFYEQYF
TGTGCCAGCAGTTATCAGGCCGGGGACAGGGGGTTCTACGAGCAGTACTTC
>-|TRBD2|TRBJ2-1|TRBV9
CASSSGGGYNEQFF
TGTGCCAGCTCAAGCGGGGGTGGGTACAATGAGCAGTTCTTC
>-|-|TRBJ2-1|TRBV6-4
CASSVGSYNEQFF
TGTGCCAGCAGTGTCGGCTCCTACAATGAGCAGTTCTTC
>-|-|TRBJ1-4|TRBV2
CASSEAQHVTNEKLFF
TGTGCCAGCAGTGAAGCTCAACATGTAACTAATGAAAAACTGTTTTTT
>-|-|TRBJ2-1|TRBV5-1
CASRETGGGSYNEQFF
TGCGCCAGCAGAGAGACAGGTGGGGGATCCTACAATGAGCAGTTCTTC
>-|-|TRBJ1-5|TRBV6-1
CASSEAIPGYLNQPQHF
TGTGCCAGCAGTGAAGCAATCCCAGGGTACCTCAATCAGCCCCAGCATTTT
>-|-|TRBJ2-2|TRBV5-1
CASSLGQFTGELFF
TGCGCCAGCAGCTTGGGGCAGTTCACCGGGGAGCTGTTTTTT
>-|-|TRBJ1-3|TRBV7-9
CASSPVGPTNSGNTIYF
TGTGCCAGCAGCCCGGTGGGGCCTACGAACTCTGGAAACACCATATATTTT
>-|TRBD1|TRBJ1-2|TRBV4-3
CASSPVQGYYGYTF
TGCGCCAGCAGCCCCGTACAGGGGTACTATGGCTACACCTTC
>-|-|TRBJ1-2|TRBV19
CASSIPSGYGYTF
TGTGCCAGTAGTATACCCAGCGGCTATGGCTACACCTTC
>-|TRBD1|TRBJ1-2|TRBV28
CASRWTGRYGYTF
TGTGCCAGCAGATGGACAGGGCGCTATGGCTACACCTTC
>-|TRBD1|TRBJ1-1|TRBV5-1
CASSLGQGAYTEAFF
TGCGCCAGCAGCTTAGGACAGGGGGCCTACACTGAAGCTTTCTTT